The 7 T cell receptor beta chains in this list originate from one sample, sequenced in a study of post-analysis software for immune sequencing data. Notes on the study in general: In patients, five or six TRBV segments were more frequent than in controls, with TRBV5-6, TRBV5-1 and TRBV20-1 among them.

Unique molecular identifiers tagged the TCR beta cDNA libraries. MiXCR, run by TCRdb on the PCR reads, gives a single entry per CDR3 protein. In the table there are fewer than 850,000 distinct CDR3 sequences, just under 30% of which are singletons. No antigen is known for these receptors. Specimen: blood. The receptors shown here come from a girl aged 5 to 17 with multiple sclerosis.

This clonotype occurred many times. The V and J genes are TRBV20-1 and TRBJ1-2; 9 bases align to TRBD1. Germline CDR1 is DFQATT and CDR2 is SNEGSKA (reference sequence). This CDR3 has 15 amino acids. The trim removed 6 bases at V and 6 bases at J, leaving 14 bases unmatched. The chain's CDR3 is CSARLNRGRGHGYTF. CDR3 nucleotide sequence: TGCAGTGCCAGACTTAACAGGGGGCGAGGGCATGGCTACACCTTC.

This clonotype was observed a few times. The chain carries TRBV7-2 and TRBJ2-7, with D unresolved. Germline V lookup: CDR1 SGHTA, CDR2 FQGNSA. The CDR3 totals 15 residues. V was clipped by 5 bases and J by 3 bases, with 17 bases between them. The CDR3 protein is CASSRRRTADYEQYF. The CDR3 DNA sequence: TGTGCCAGCAGCCGCCGCCGGACGGCTGACTACGAGCAGTACTTC.

The chain combines TRBV29-1 with TRBJ2-4; TRBD1 aligns across 10 bases. The CDR3 covers 11 residues. Trimming took 7 bases from V and 13 from J; bases not matched to a gene: 7. CDR1 and CDR2 (germline): SQVTM, ANQGSEA. This CDR3 reads CSAGTGVGQYF. DNA of the CDR3: TGCAGCGCCGGGACAGGGGTCGGCCAGTACTTC. The full variable domain, in which reference TRBV29-1 and TRBJ2-4 provide the parts outside the CDR3, is SAVISQKPSRDICQRGTSLTIQCQVDSQVTMMFWYRQQPGQSLTLIATANQGSEATYESGFVIDKFPISRPNLTFSTLTVSNMSPEDSSIYLCSAGTGVGQYFGAGTRLSVL.

This clonotype was detected only a few times. The chain combines TRBV5-6 with TRBJ2-3; D is uncertain. The CDR3 extends over 15 amino acids. CDR1 and CDR2 from the germline V gene are SGHDT and YYEEEE. V was trimmed by 6 bases and J by 0 bases, leaving 14 bases between them. Here the CDR3 DNA reads TGTGCCAGCACCAGCCCGGTCGTAAGCACAGATACGCAGTATTTT. Translated: CASTSPVVSTDTQYF.

The chain employs TRBV5-1 and TRBJ2-1, with 9 bases fitting TRBD2. Per the germline V gene, CDR1 is SGHRS and CDR2 is YFSETQ. The CDR3 runs to 13 residues. J lost 5 bases, V lost 5 bases, and 2 bases had no gene match. The CDR3 region is CASRASGDNEQFF. For the CDR3, the DNA is TGCGCCAGCAGAGCTAGCGGGGACAATGAGCAGTTCTTC.

A word on this clonotype: No conserved phenylalanine or tryptophan ends this CDR3, so it is likely a read error. The chain joins TRBV5-1 to TRBJ2-1; 8 nucleotides align to TRBD2. Germline V gene sequence: CDR1 SGHRS, CDR2 YFSETQ. The CDR3 extends over 15 amino acids. J was trimmed by 4 bases and V by 4 bases; bases with no gene match: 7. In nucleotides, the CDR3 is TGCGCCAGCAGCCCCTCAGCGGGAGATTACAATGAGCAGTTCGTC. Translating it yields CASSPSAGDYNEQFV.

In nucleotides, the CDR3 is TGCAGCGTTTCTTATAACTATGGCTACACCTTC. Translated, it gives CSVSYNYGYTF. This rearrangement joins TRBV29-1 to TRBJ1-2; D is unclear. Germline-derived CDR1 and CDR2 are SQVTM and ANQGSEA. The germline V and J ends were trimmed by 5 bases and 1 base, with 5 bases remaining between them. This CDR3 has 11 amino acids.